This section outlines one TCR beta chain sequence together with its context. Its matching antigen is unknown. This record belongs to a study of cytomegalovirus exposure and HLA in healthy donors. Whole-study results and caveats: Some V segments (TRBV6-2 and TRBV6-3 among them) were excluded as indistinguishable. Per a later analysis, HLA-associated TCR beta chains showed more clonal expansion than other, equally common TCR beta chains.

Germline-derived CDR1 and CDR2 are SGHDN and FVKESK. The ends were cut back, 7 bases at V and 0 bases at J, with 15 bases in the middle. The CDR3 spans 15 residues. Both 60 Vbeta primers and 13 Jbeta primers went into the PCR. Per the study methods: The authors later counted tens of millions of unique TCR beta chains, 9 million to 12 million of them shared. Profiling relied on immunoSEQ multiplex PCR, and the TCRdb table lists in-frame clones only, not all of them. D and trimming were read from the DNA, whereas the V and J calls and clone size are those reported in that table. The sample's table shows around 58,000 clones.

The rearrangement uses TRBV14 and TRBJ1-1; possibly TRBD1 for D (5 bases). The receptor was isolated from a man aged 50-59 years in good health and CMV-seropositive. Sequenced: PBMCs. For the CDR3, the DNA is TGTGCCAGCATTGCCATAGCGGGGGTGAACACTGAAGCTTTCTTT. It translates to CASIAIAGVNTEAFF.